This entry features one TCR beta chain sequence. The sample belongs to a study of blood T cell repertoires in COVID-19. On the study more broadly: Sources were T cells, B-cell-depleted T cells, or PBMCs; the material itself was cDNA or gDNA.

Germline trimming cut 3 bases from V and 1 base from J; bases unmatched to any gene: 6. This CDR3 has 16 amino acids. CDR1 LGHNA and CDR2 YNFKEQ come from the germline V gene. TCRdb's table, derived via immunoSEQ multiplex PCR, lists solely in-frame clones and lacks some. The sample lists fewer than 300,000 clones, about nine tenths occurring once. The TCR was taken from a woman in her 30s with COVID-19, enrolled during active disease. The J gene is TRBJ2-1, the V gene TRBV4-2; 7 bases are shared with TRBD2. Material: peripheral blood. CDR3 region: CASSQFSGDSYNEQFF. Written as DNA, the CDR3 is TGTGCCAGCAGCCAGTTCAGCGGGGATTCCTACAATGAGCAGTTCTTC.